This note documents a single TCR beta chain sequence. Its target is not known. Once extracted for a subset, genomic DNA was divided evenly among several immunoSEQ plates. 200 ng DNA, tens of thousands of T cell genomes, went into each sorted-subset replicate PCR. Produced via immunoSEQ multiplex PCR; TCRdb's table is partial and in-frame only. The sample holds about 2.4 million clones; 90% to 95% are singletons and the top ten take around 0.14%. The sample is drawn from a study of shared clonotypes between healthy human individuals. In germline, CDR1 is GTSNPN, CDR2 SVGIG (reference sequence). The CDR3 is 11 amino acids. Study-level points and caveats: Rarefaction analysis demonstrated incomplete sorted-subset sequencing notwithstanding large depth.

The sequence derives from a man between 18 and 29 years old in good health. Sequences were obtained from naive CD4+ T cells sorted from blood. Specified subset: CD45RA+ positively selected. This chain joins TRBV30 and TRBJ2-3; D unclear. The CDR3 DNA sequence: TGTGCATTGGGGTCCACAGATACGCAGTATTTT. Translated, it gives CALGSTDTQYF. Complete variable domain (other parts from reference TRBV30 and TRBJ2-3): SQTIHQWPATLVQPVGSPLSLECTVEGTSNPNLYWYRQAAGRGLQLLFYSVGIGQISSEVPQNLSASRPQDRQFILSSKKLLLSDSGFYLCALGSTDTQYFGPGTRLTVL.